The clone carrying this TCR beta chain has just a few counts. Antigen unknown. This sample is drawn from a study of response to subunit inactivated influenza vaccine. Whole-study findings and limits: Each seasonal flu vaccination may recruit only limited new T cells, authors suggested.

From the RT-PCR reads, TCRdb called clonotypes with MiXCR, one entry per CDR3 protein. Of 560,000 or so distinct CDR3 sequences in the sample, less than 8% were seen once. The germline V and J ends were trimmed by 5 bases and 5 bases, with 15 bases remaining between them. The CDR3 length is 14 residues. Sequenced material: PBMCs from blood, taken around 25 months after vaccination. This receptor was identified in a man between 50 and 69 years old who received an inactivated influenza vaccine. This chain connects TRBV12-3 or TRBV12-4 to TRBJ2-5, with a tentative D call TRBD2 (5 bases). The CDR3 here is CASSPSSGRETQYF. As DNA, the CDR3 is TGTGCCAGCAGTCCCAGCAGCGGCCGGGAGACCCAGTACTTC.